The T cell receptor (beta chain) under discussion was sequenced for a study of T cell responses to AZD1222 COVID-19 vaccine. As concerns this clone: Antigen: not known.

Regarding the study as a whole: Dominant CD4 TCR responses targeted spike regions 160-218 and 743-854. The donors showed a predominance of white British ancestry and of females, with possible underestimation of clonal diversity. Repertoire sampling happened only post peak T cell response.

Only in-frame clones appear in the TCRdb table, and some are missing; sequencing was by immunoSEQ multiplex PCR. Of about 78,000 clones in the sample, around 90% were seen once. CDR3 length: 14 residues. The germline V gene has CDR1 KGHSH and CDR2 LQKENI. Between the trimmed V and J ends, which lost 4 bases and 0 bases, there was a span of 9 bases. This TCR was recovered from an adult in good health. This sequence joins TRBV18 and TRBJ1-1, with D perhaps TRBD1 (6 bases). Sequenced here: peripheral blood, sampled on day 0 of MenACWY control vaccination. CDR3 bases: TGTGCCAGCTCACGAAACAGGGTGAACACTGAAGCTTTCTTT. It is translated as CASSRNRVNTEAFF.